A selection of T cell receptor beta chains follows, all from one sample in a study of cytomegalovirus exposure and HLA in healthy donors. Sequencing was performed with immunoSEQ multiplex PCR; in TCRdb, only in-frame clones are kept and a portion is missing. Of fewer than 200,000 clones listed, 80% to 90% are singletons. The sample comprised PBMCs. These receptors all come from a girl aged 2-15 years in good health and CMV-seropositive. CDR3s include the opening cysteine and the closing phenylalanine or tryptophan. A D gene is named only where the DNA matches it firmly.

j_call	d_call	v_call	cdr3_aa	cdr3_nt
TRBJ2-7	TRBD1	TRBV4-1	CASSHQDRVAYEQYF	TGCGCCAGCAGCCACCAGGACAGGGTAGCCTACGAGCAGTACTTC
TRBJ1-2	.	TRBV2	CASSEDIRGYTF	TGTGCCAGCAGTGAGGACATCCGTGGCTACACCTTC
TRBJ1-5	.	TRBV28	CATWGGDHQPQHF	TGTGCCACTTGGGGAGGGGACCATCAGCCCCAGCATTTT
TRBJ2-1	.	TRBV5-1	CASSWVTGFVYNEQFF	TGCGCCAGCAGTTGGGTTACGGGGTTCGTTTACAATGAGCAGTTCTTC
TRBJ2-7	TRBD2	TRBV19	CASSDRGAGVVEQYF	TGTGCCAGCAGTGATCGAGGCGCGGGAGTAGTCGAGCAGTACTTC
TRBJ2-7	.	TRBV28	CASSLQGSEQYF	TGTGCCAGCAGTTTACAGGGATCCGAGCAGTACTTC
TRBJ1-6	.	TRBV9	CASSSGGGRRSYNSPLHF	TGTGCCAGCAGCTCGGGGGGGGGCAGACGCTCCTATAATTCACCCCTCCACTTT
TRBJ2-2	.	TRBV4-1	CASSHPRGRGSGELFF	TGCGCCAGCAGCCACCCCCGAGGGAGAGGGTCCGGGGAGCTGTTTTTT
TRBJ1-2	.	TRBV5-6	CASSIYDRANYGYTF	TGTGCCAGCAGCATATATGACAGAGCCAACTATGGCTACACCTTC
TRBJ2-1	.	TRBV5-1	CASSLEGNEQFF	TGCGCCAGCAGCTTGGAGGGGAATGAGCAGTTCTTC
TRBJ2-7	.	TRBV4-1	CASSRGGYEQYF	TGCGCCAGCAGCCGAGGGGGCTACGAGCAGTACTTC
TRBJ2-3	.	TRBV11-2	CASSLIALSTDTQYF	TGTGCCAGCAGCTTAATAGCGCTAAGCACAGATACGCAGTATTTT
TRBJ1-2	.	TRBV6-5	CASSRQEYYGYTF	TGTGCCAGCTCTCGACAGGAATACTATGGCTACACCTTC
TRBJ2-3	TRBD1	TRBV5-4	CASSLRDRLDTSTDTQYF	TGTGCCAGCAGCTTGCGGGACAGGCTTGATACTAGCACAGATACGCAGTATTTT